This T cell receptor (beta chain) stems from a study of T cell responses to AZD1222 COVID-19 vaccine. V lost 2 bases, J lost 2 bases, and 12 bases lay in between. The germline V gene has CDR1 SGHNT and CDR2 YENEEA. The CDR3 consists of 15 residues. Using immunoSEQ multiplex PCR, the repertoire was profiled, and TCRdb retains in-frame clones only, with some absent. The table lists 100,000 or so clones, nearly 90% of them singletons. This TCR came from an adult in good health. Specimen: peripheral blood, collected on day 0 of AZD1222 vaccination. The chain carries TRBV11-3 and TRBJ2-5, with D maybe TRBD2 (5 bases). CDR3 sequence reads: CASSLLAPLQETQYF. Here the CDR3 DNA reads TGTGCCAGCAGCTTACTAGCCCCCCTACAAGAGACCCAGTACTTC.